This T cell receptor beta chain was found in a study of blood T cell repertoires in COVID-19. For the study at large: From the United States, Italy and Spain came samples of acute and convalescent COVID-19.

Trimming stripped 3 bases from V and 5 bases from J, with 16 bases between. Germline V gene sequence: CDR1 MGHRA, CDR2 YSYEKL. This CDR3 region has 15 residues. The Seattle patients joined while their infection was active and were tracked longitudinally afterward. Methods used by the authors: Amplification from reference gene primers served as the basis for estimated nucleated cell counts. Assay used: immunoSEQ multiplex PCR; TCRdb lists only in-frame clones, some missing. V and J calls and clone size come straight from that table; D and trimming were deduced from the DNA. The sample comprises about 290,000 clones, under 90% of which are singletons, and 11% rests with the top ten.

The TCR sequence derives from a woman younger than 45 with COVID-19, enrolled during active disease. Sequenced material: peripheral blood. This chain connects TRBV4-1 to TRBJ1-1, with a weak D call TRBD1 (5 bases). This chain's CDR3 is CASSQQQGVGTEAFF. In DNA form, the CDR3 reads TGCGCCAGCAGCCAGCAGCAAGGGGTCGGGACTGAAGCTTTCTTT.